Listed below are T cell receptor beta chains from one sample, sequenced in a study of graft-versus-host responses after intestinal transplantation. These receptors have no identified antigens. Libraries were prepared by immunoSEQ multiplex PCR; TCRdb keeps only in-frame clonotypes and omits some of them. The sample records around 90,000 clones, about 90% being singletons. The source was unstimulated CD8+ T cells sorted from spleen or lymph node cells, collected before transplant. All receptors derive from a human donor who was the organ donor for an intestinal transplant. The CDR3 runs from the conserved cysteine through the conserved F or W. The D gene is left open where the match is weak. Some rows mark clone size as missing; the rest say once, few, many or name a class of expanded clone.

V: TRBV11-2; J: TRBJ2-7; size: .; D: TRBD2; length: 18; CDR3: CASSLGGSGGLYSYEQYF; DNA: TGTGCCAGCAGCTTAGGGGGTAGCGGGGGACTTTATTCCTACGAGCAGTACTTC
V: TRBV10-3; J: TRBJ1-2; size: .; D: TRBD1; length: 15; CDR3: CAISNRDRELVGYTF; DNA: TGTGCCATCAGCAACCGGGACAGGGAATTGGTTGGCTACACCTTC
V: TRBV7-8; J: TRBJ1-5; size: .; D: .; length: 15; CDR3: CASSLLGGSNQPQHF; DNA: TGTGCCAGCAGCTTACTGGGGGGTAGCAATCAGCCCCAGCATTTT
V: TRBV9; J: TRBJ1-3; size: .; D: .; length: 14; CDR3: CASSGERGSNTIYF; DNA: TGTGCCAGCAGCGGAGAGCGGGGATCTAACACCATATATTTT
V: TRBV19; J: TRBJ2-1; size: once; D: TRBD2; length: 20; CDR3: CASSKLAGDVVTDSYNEQFF; DNA: TGTGCCAGTAGTAAACTAGCGGGAGACGTTGTGACTGACTCCTACAATGAGCAGTTCTTC
V: TRBV7-6; J: TRBJ2-7; size: .; D: TRBD2; length: 17; CDR3: CASSLGGAGAPIDEQYF; DNA: TGTGCCAGCAGCTTAGGAGGAGCGGGGGCCCCAATCGACGAGCAGTACTTC
V: TRBV9; J: TRBJ2-2; size: .; D: .; length: 12; CDR3: CASSVYSGELFF; DNA: TGTGCCAGCAGCGTATATAGCGGGGAGCTGTTTTTT
V: TRBV27; J: TRBJ2-2; size: .; D: .; length: 13; CDR3: CASSPRNTGELFF; DNA: TGTGCCAGCAGTCCCAGGAACACCGGGGAGCTGTTTTTT
V: TRBV11-3; J: TRBJ2-7; size: .; D: TRBD2; length: 16; CDR3: CASSLAYGGAHYEQYF; DNA: TGTGCCAGCAGCTTGGCTTACGGGGGGGCCCACTACGAGCAGTACTTC
V: TRBV5-6; J: TRBJ1-2; size: once; D: TRBD1; length: 14; CDR3: CASSLGDSIYGYTF; DNA: TGTGCCAGCAGCTTGGGGGACAGCATCTATGGCTACACCTTC
V: TRBV28; J: TRBJ2-7; size: once; D: .; length: 13; CDR3: CASSPTYPYEQYF; DNA: TGTGCCAGCAGCCCTACCTATCCCTACGAGCAGTACTTC
V: TRBV5-1; J: TRBJ2-3; size: .; D: .; length: 17; CDR3: CASSLAQRAGSTDTQYF; DNA: TGCGCCAGCAGCTTGGCCCAACGCGCGGGCAGCACAGATACGCAGTATTTT
V: TRBV7-6; J: TRBJ1-1; size: .; D: .; length: 12; CDR3: CASRGVDTEAFF; DNA: TGTGCCAGCCGGGGGGTCGACACTGAAGCTTTCTTT
V: TRBV7-9; J: TRBJ2-3; size: .; D: .; length: 15; CDR3: CASSWSTTLTDTQYF; DNA: TGTGCCAGCAGCTGGAGCACCACGTTAACAGATACGCAGTATTTT
V: TRBV28; J: TRBJ2-1; size: .; D: TRBD2; length: 16; CDR3: CASSSQREVGVDEQFF; DNA: TGTGCCAGCAGTTCCCAGCGGGAGGTGGGCGTTGATGAGCAGTTCTTC
V: TRBV14; J: TRBJ2-5; size: .; D: TRBD2; length: 16; CDR3: CASSHRPGLGQETQYF; DNA: TGTGCCAGCAGTCATAGACCGGGACTAGGACAAGAGACCCAGTACTTC
V: TRBV13; J: TRBJ1-1; size: .; D: .; length: 15; CDR3: CASSPIRQGITEAFF; DNA: TGTGCCAGCAGCCCAATCCGCCAGGGAATAACTGAAGCTTTCTTT
V: TRBV9; J: TRBJ2-7; size: .; D: TRBD1; length: 16; CDR3: CASSVGGGTGDYEQYF; DNA: TGTGCCAGCAGCGTAGGGGGGGGGACAGGGGACTACGAGCAGTACTTC
V: TRBV19; J: TRBJ1-5; size: .; D: TRBD1; length: 15; CDR3: CASSSGTVSNQPQHF; DNA: TGTGCCAGTAGCTCCGGGACAGTGAGCAATCAGCCCCAGCATTTT
V: TRBV19; J: TRBJ2-5; size: once; D: TRBD2; length: 15; CDR3: CASSRVLAGLETQYF; DNA: TGTGCCAGTAGTAGGGTCCTAGCGGGACTCGAGACCCAGTACTTC